This T cell receptor (beta chain) was sequenced in a study of liver allograft versus peripheral blood T cells. As for the study in general: The study compared liver allograft T cell receptor repertoires against peripheral blood repertoires of liver transplant recipients. Study-level results: Reportedly, the T cell receptor repertoires inside liver allografts were not the same as those in peripheral blood.

By sample fraction, this clonotype is medium-sized. Its antigen is unidentified. The trim removed 5 bases at V and 8 bases at J, leaving 9 bases unmatched. CDR1 is SEHNR, CDR2 FQNEAQ, per germline (reference sequence). The CDR3 covers 14 residues. TCRdb called the reads again in MiXCR, with one record for every CDR3 protein. The repertoire holds around 3,800 distinct CDR3 sequences, about 16% seen once, with approximately 4% in the top ten. The chain combines TRBV7-9 with TRBJ2-1, with 7 nucleotides matching TRBD2. The sequence was collected from a human patient who had a liver transplant. The graft donor may account for some of the T cells. CDR3 sequence (DNA): TGTGCCAGCAGCCCGCTGACTAGCTCCCATGAGCAGTTCTTC. It translates to CASSPLTSSHEQFF.